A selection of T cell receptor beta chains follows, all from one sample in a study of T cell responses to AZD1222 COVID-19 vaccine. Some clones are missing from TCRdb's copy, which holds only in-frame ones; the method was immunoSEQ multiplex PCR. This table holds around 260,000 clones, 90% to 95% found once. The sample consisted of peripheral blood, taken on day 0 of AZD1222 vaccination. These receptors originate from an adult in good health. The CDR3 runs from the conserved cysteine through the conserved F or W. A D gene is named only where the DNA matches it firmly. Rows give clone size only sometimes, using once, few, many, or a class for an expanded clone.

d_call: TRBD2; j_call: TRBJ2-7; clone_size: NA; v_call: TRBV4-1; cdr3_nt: TGCGCCAGCAGCCGGTATGATGGACTAGCGGGAGGAGACGAGCAGTACTTC; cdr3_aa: CASSRYDGLAGGDEQYF
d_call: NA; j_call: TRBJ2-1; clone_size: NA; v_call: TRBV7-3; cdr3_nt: TGTGCCAGCAGCTTAGGCCTCTACAATGAGCAGTTCTTC; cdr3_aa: CASSLGLYNEQFF
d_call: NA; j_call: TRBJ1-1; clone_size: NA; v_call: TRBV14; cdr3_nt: TGTGCCAGCAGCCCCTCCTGGCGCACTGAAGCTTTCTTT; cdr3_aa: CASSPSWRTEAFF
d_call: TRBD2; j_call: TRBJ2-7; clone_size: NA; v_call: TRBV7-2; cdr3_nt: TGTGCCAGCAGCTTAGTCGGTAGCGGGAGAGTAAGCTCCTACGAGCAGTACTTC; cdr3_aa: CASSLVGSGRVSSYEQYF
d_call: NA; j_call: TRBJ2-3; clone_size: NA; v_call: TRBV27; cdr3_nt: TGTGCCAGCAGACCTCCCCTAACAGATACGCAGTATTTT; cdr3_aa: CASRPPLTDTQYF
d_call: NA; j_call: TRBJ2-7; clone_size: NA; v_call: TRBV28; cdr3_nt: TGTGCCAGCGGCTCGGGTTCCACCACCTACGAGCAGTACTTC; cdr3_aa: CASGSGSTTYEQYF
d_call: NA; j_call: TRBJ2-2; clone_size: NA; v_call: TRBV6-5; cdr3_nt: TGTGCCAGCACGACCGGGCACCCCGGGGAGCTGTTTTTT; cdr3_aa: CASTTGHPGELFF
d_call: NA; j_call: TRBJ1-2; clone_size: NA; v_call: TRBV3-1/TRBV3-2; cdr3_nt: TGTGCCAGCAGCCAACCCAGGCTTGGCTACACCTTC; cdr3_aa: CASSQPRLGYTF
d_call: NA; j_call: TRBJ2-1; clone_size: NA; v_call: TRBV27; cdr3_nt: TGTGCCACCTCGGGGACGGGCACCATCTACAATGAGCAGTTCTTC; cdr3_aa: CATSGTGTIYNEQFF
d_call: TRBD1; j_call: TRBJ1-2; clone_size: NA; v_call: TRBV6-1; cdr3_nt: TGTGCCAGCAGTGAACAGGGGGCAAACTATGGCTACACCTTC; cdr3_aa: CASSEQGANYGYTF
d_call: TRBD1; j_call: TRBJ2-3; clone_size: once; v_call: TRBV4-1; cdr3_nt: TGCGCCAGCAGCCAATTTCGTCCGGGACAGGGTAGTATTTCTACGCAGTATTTT; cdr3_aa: CASSQFRPGQGSISTQYF
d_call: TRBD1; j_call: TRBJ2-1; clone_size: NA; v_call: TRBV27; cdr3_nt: TGTGCCACCATTTCCGGGACAGGGGGATACAATGAGCAGTTCTTC; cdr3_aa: CATISGTGGYNEQFF
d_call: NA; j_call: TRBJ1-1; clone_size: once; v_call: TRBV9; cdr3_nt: TGTGCCAGCAGCGTAGCCCAGAACACTGAAGCTTTCTTT; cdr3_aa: CASSVAQNTEAFF
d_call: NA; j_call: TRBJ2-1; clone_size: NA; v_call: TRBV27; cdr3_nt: TGTGCCAGCAGTCCCCCCCGGGGCCCGCAGTTCTTC; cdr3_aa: CASSPPRGPQFF
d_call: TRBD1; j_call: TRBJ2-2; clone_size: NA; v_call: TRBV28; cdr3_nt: TGTGCCAGCACCCTTTCCCGGACAGGGGGGCTCGGCGGGGAGCTGTTTTTT; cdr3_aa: CASTLSRTGGLGGELFF
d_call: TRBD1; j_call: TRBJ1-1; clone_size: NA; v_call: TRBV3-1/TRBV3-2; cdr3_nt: TGTGCCAGCAGCCCTGGACAGGGGGGGACTGAAGCTTTCTTT; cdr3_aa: CASSPGQGGTEAFF
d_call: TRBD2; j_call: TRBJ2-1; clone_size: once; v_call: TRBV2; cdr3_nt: TGTGCCAGCAGAAGCGGGGTTTACAATGAGCAGTTCTTC; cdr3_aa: CASRSGVYNEQFF